The 26 T cell receptor beta chains below were found in one sample sequenced in a study of shared clonotypes between healthy human individuals. Measured with immunoSEQ multiplex PCR; TCRdb has only the in-frame clones, and not every one. Seen here are approximately 2,000,000 clones, about 90% observed once, and the top ten hold around 0.38%. The sequencing input was naive CD4+ T cells from PBMCs. Stated subset: CD45RA+ positively selected. These TCRs come from a man aged 18 to 29 in good health. Some clones in this sample may be carry-over from other donors' samples.

The rearrangement joins TRBV7-9 to TRBJ2-5; D may match TRBD1 or TRBD2 (5 bases each). V lost 4 bases to trimming and J lost 7 bases, with 13 bases between them. The CDR3 loop spans 13 amino acids. CDR1 and CDR2 (germline): SEHNR, FQNEAQ (reference sequence). The CDR3 DNA sequence: TGTGCCAGCAGCTCCCCGGGACGTGGGACCCAGTACTTC. It codes for CASSSPGRGTQYF.

The chain is built from TRBV18 and TRBJ2-7, with 7 bases aligning to TRBD1. The CDR3 is made up of 16 amino acids. Trimming at V came to 4 bases and at J to 9 bases, leaving 18 bases not matched to a gene. Germline V gene data show CDR1 as KGHSH and CDR2 as LQKENI. CDR3 in amino acids: CASSLTRDSEGLWQYF. The DNA for the CDR3 is TGTGCCAGCTCACTTACCCGGGACAGTGAGGGTTTATGGCAGTACTTC.

The chain recombines TRBV5-1 with TRBJ1-1, with a tentative D call TRBD1 (6 bases). The germline gives CDR1 SGHRS, CDR2 YFSETQ. CDR3 length: 16 amino acids. Trimming removed 2 bases from V and 1 base from J, with 15 bases in between. In nucleotides, the CDR3 is TGCGCCAGCAGCTTTGGCGGGGGCAAGAAGAACACTGAAGCTTTCTTT. This sequence encodes CASSFGGGKKNTEAFF.

V gene TRBV7-3 combines with J gene TRBJ2-1, with no clear D. CDR1 and CDR2 from the germline V gene are SGHTA and FQGTGA. The ends were cut back, 4 bases at V and 4 bases at J, with 17 bases in the middle. The CDR3 sequence is 16 residues long. The CDR3 protein is CASSSAGFPLYNEQFF. CDR3 in DNA: TGTGCCAGCAGCTCGGCCGGGTTCCCACTTTACAATGAGCAGTTCTTC.

About this clone: Other DNA sequences in the same sample also yield this CDR3. This rearrangement joins TRBV4-1 to TRBJ1-5, with D possibly being TRBD1 (5 bases). The CDR3 totals 15 residues. Trimming removed 1 base at V and 2 bases at J, with 9 bases between. Germline V gene sequence: CDR1 MGHRA, CDR2 YSYEKL. CDR3 nucleotide sequence: TGCGCCAGCAGCCAAGGGGGCGGGGGCAATCAGCCCCAGCATTTT. Translation: CASSQGGGGNQPQHF.

V gene TRBV5-4 combines with J gene TRBJ2-5; 11 positions match TRBD1. From germline, CDR1 is SGHNT and CDR2 YYREEE (reference sequence). The V segment lost 3 bases and the J segment 5 bases; nucleotides outside the gene matches: 9. The CDR3 contains 16 residues. CDR3 residues: CASSYGQGAPRETQYF. CDR3 coding DNA: TGTGCCAGCAGCTACGGACAGGGGGCGCCTCGGGAGACCCAGTACTTC.

The rearrangement links TRBV19 to TRBJ1-3; D is uncertain. Looked up from germline, CDR1 is LNHDA and CDR2 is SQIVND (reference sequence). The V end was cut by 2 bases, the J end by 0 bases, with 5 bases between. This CDR3 spans 14 amino acids. In nucleotides, the CDR3 is TGTGCCAGTAGTATACGGGTCTCTGGAAACACCATATATTTT. This sequence encodes CASSIRVSGNTIYF.

CDR3 region: CASSRRPTHVHGYTF. The CDR3 coding sequence is TGTGCCAGTAGTCGCCGACCGACGCACGTCCATGGCTACACCTTC. The rearrangement links TRBV19 to TRBJ1-2; D is undetermined. Trimming cost V 5 bases and J 6 bases, with 19 bases left between them. Germline lookup yields CDR1 LNHDA and CDR2 SQIVND (reference sequence). The CDR3 has 15 residues.

CDR3 sequence reads: CASSLGAGRVNEQFF. In DNA form, the CDR3 reads TGTGCCAGCAGCTTGGGGGCAGGGAGAGTCAATGAGCAGTTCTTC. The chain links TRBV5-8 to TRBJ2-1, with D tentatively TRBD1 or TRBD2 (5 bases each). The length of the CDR3 is 15 residues. CDR1 is SGHTS, CDR2 YDEGEE, per germline. V shed 0 bases and J shed 6 bases, with 13 bases lying between them.

The rearrangement uses TRBV30 and TRBJ2-5; TRBD2 agrees at 8 bases. The J call may be faulty, since TRBJ2-7 better matches the DNA end. The germline V gene has CDR1 GTSNPN and CDR2 SVGIG (reference sequence). The CDR3 spans 15 residues. In DNA, the CDR3 is TGTGCCTGGAGTGTAGGGAGCGGGAGATACTACGAGCAGTACTTC. Its translation: CAWSVGSGRYYEQYF.

The chain uses TRBV5-6 and TRBJ2-7; D is uncertain. This CDR3 has 12 residues. From germline, CDR1 is SGHDT and CDR2 YYEEEE. The ends were cut back, 0 bases at V and 6 bases at J, with 7 bases in the middle. Here the CDR3 DNA reads TGTGCCAGCAGCTTGGGAGCAACCGAGCAGTACTTC. Translated: CASSLGATEQYF.

The rearrangement uses TRBV5-4 and TRBJ2-5; the D call may be TRBD1 or TRBD2 (5 bases each). The germline CDR1 and CDR2 sequences are SGHNT and YYREEE (reference sequence). This CDR3 has 13 amino acids. The ends were cut back, 4 bases at V and 11 bases at J, with 18 bases in the middle. The CDR3 sequence is CASSRGTDPIQYF. The CDR3 DNA reads as TGTGCCAGCAGCAGAGGGACGGACCCAATTCAGTACTTC. Full variable domain (rest looked up from reference TRBV5-4 and TRBJ2-5): ETGVTQSPTHLIKTRGQQVTLRCSSQSGHNTVSWYQQALGQGPQFIFQYYREEENGRGNFPPRFSGLQFPNYSSELNVNALELDDSALYLCASSRGTDPIQYFGPGTRLLVL.

The rearrangement links TRBV6-5 to TRBJ1-2; D not certain. Trimming stripped 3 bases from V and 2 bases from J, with 13 bases between. CDR3 length equals 15 residues. Germline V lookup: CDR1 MNHEY, CDR2 SVGAGI. CDR3 in amino acids: CASSYSNLKNYGYTF. CDR3 bases: TGTGCCAGCAGTTATTCCAACCTCAAAAACTATGGCTACACCTTC.

The genes are TRBV29-1 and TRBJ1-3, with D unclear. Germline-derived CDR1 and CDR2 are SQVTM and ANQGSEA. The CDR3 length is 14 residues. V lost 3 bases and J lost 1, with 10 bases in between. The CDR3 loop reads CSVEEGPSGNTIYF. CDR3 bases: TGCAGCGTTGAGGAGGGCCCGTCTGGAAACACCATATATTTT.

Comments on this clone: Other DNA sequences in this specimen translate into the identical CDR3. V usage is TRBV9 and J usage is TRBJ2-2; no clear D gene. The V end was cut by 0 bases, the J end by 7 bases, with 7 bases between. Looked up from germline, CDR1 is SGDLS and CDR2 is YYNGEE. The CDR3 length is 13 residues. CDR3 region: CASSVAPGGELFF. The DNA for the CDR3 is TGTGCCAGCAGCGTAGCTCCTGGCGGGGAGCTGTTTTTT. The entire variable domain, with the rest obtained from reference TRBV9 and TRBJ2-2, is as follows: DSGVTQTPKHLITATGQRVTLRCSPRSGDLSVYWYQQSLDQGLQFLIQYYNGEERAKGNILERFSAQQFPDLHSELNLSSLELGDSALYFCASSVAPGGELFFGEGSRLTVL.

J is TRBJ2-1 and V is TRBV28; maybe TRBD1 (6 bases). Trimming shortened V by 6 bases and J by 0 bases, and 12 bases separated the two germline ends. Germline CDR1 MDHEN, CDR2 SYDVKM. The CDR3 runs to 15 residues. This CDR3 is CASREQGSSYNEQFF. The CDR3 bases are TGTGCCAGCAGAGAGCAGGGGAGCTCCTACAATGAGCAGTTCTTC.

This chain uses TRBV5-1 with TRBJ2-1; 8 nucleotides match TRBD2. This CDR3 has 15 residues. V trimming: 4 bases; J trimming: 3 bases; junction bases outside the gene matches: 6. The germline CDR1 and CDR2 sequences are SGHRS and YFSETQ. The CDR3 loop is CASSQVAGNYNEQFF. DNA for the CDR3: TGCGCCAGCAGCCAAGTAGCGGGAAACTACAATGAGCAGTTCTTC.

This sequence joins TRBV28 and TRBJ1-5; the D gene is possibly TRBD1 (5 bases). V shed 2 bases and J shed 6 bases, with 17 bases lying between them. The CDR3 spans 16 residues. Germline V gene sequence: CDR1 MDHEN, CDR2 SYDVKM. Here the CDR3 reads CASSLTYGTGSQPQHF. The CDR3, as DNA: TGTGCCAGCAGTTTAACGTATGGGACCGGGTCTCAGCCCCAGCATTTT.

The chain employs TRBV27 and TRBJ1-4, with TRBD1 as a possible D gene (6 bases). Germline V lookup: CDR1 MNHEY, CDR2 SMNVEV (reference sequence). Trimming took 6 bases from V and 8 from J, leaving 16 bases between them. This CDR3 region has 14 residues. The CDR3 is CASRLQGSREKLFF. DNA for the CDR3: TGTGCCAGCAGATTACAGGGCTCTAGAGAAAAACTGTTTTTT.

V usage is TRBV7-2 and J usage is TRBJ2-5; TRBD1 might be the D (6 bases). Germline loops: CDR1 SGHTA, CDR2 FQGNSA. V lost 3 bases to trimming and J lost 5 bases, with 10 bases between them. The CDR3 has 13 amino acids. Here the CDR3 DNA reads TGTGCCAGCAGCTTTGGACAGCCGGAGACCCAGTACTTC. Its translation is CASSFGQPETQYF. Supplemented by reference TRBV7-2 and TRBJ2-5, the full variable domain reads GAGVSQSPSNKVTEKGKDVELRCDPISGHTALYWYRQSLGQGLEFLIYFQGNSAPDKSGLPSDRFSAERTGGSVSTLTIQRTQQEDSAVYLCASSFGQPETQYFGPGTRLLVL.

CDR3 DNA: TGTGCCAGCAGTTACTCCGCGGGTGGAGGGTCCAATGAGCAGTTCTTC. Encoded protein: CASSYSAGGGSNEQFF. This chain links TRBV6-5 with TRBJ2-1; possible D gene TRBD2, 6 bases. The CDR3 contains 16 residues. V shed 0 bases and J shed 6 bases, with 15 bases lying between them. Per germline, CDR1 MNHEY and CDR2 SVGAGI.

The rearrangement joins TRBV19 to TRBJ1-1, with 7 bases fitting TRBD1. V was pared by 6 bases and J by 4 bases, with 8 bases of the junction left unmatched. The CDR3 has 14 residues. The germline gives CDR1 LNHDA, CDR2 SQIVND (reference sequence). The DNA for the CDR3 is TGTGCCAGTAGAGGACCGACAGGGCCCACTGAAGCTTTCTTT. Its translation: CASRGPTGPTEAFF.

Of note for this clone: This sample includes further DNA sequences coding for the same CDR3. The chain is built from TRBV7-9 and TRBJ2-5; TRBD2 might be the D (5 bases). Trimming cost V 3 bases and J 5 bases, with 10 bases left between them. The CDR3 loop spans 13 amino acids. CDR1 and CDR2 from the germline V gene are SEHNR and FQNEAQ (reference sequence). CDR3 coding DNA: TGTGCCAGCAGCTTGGCGGCGGGTGAGACCCAGTACTTC. As protein: CASSLAAGETQYF. Complete variable domain (other parts from reference TRBV7-9 and TRBJ2-5): DTGVSQNPRHKITKRGQNVTFRCDPISEHNRLYWYRQTLGQGPEFLTYFQNEAQLEKSRLLSDRFSAERPKGSFSTLEIQRTEQGDSAMYLCASSLAAGETQYFGPGTRLLVL.

The chain links TRBV5-1 to TRBJ2-7; 7 bases are a match to TRBD2. In germline, CDR1 is SGHRS, CDR2 YFSETQ. The CDR3 runs 16 residues. With 2 bases clipped from V and 2 bases from J, the junction kept 10 bases outside the gene matches. The CDR3 coding sequence is TGCGCCAGCAGCTTCACGGTGGGAGGGAACACCTACGAGCAGTACTTC. This codes for CASSFTVGGNTYEQYF.

The rearrangement links TRBV5-1 to TRBJ2-5; D unclear. This CDR3 spans 15 amino acids. Germline CDR1 SGHRS, CDR2 YFSETQ. The V and J ends lost 0 bases and 4 bases respectively, with 13 bases between them. The CDR3 sequence is CASSLAQSSGETQYF. In DNA, the CDR3 is TGCGCCAGCAGCTTGGCACAGTCATCGGGAGAGACCCAGTACTTC.

The J gene is TRBJ1-3, the V gene TRBV30; D is ambiguous. Germline V gene lookup returns CDR1 GTSNPN and CDR2 SVGIG (reference sequence). CDR3 size: 13 residues. Trimming stripped 1 base from V and 3 bases from J, with 7 bases between. The DNA of the CDR3 is TGTGCCTGGAGTGCGGCTGGTGGAAACACCATATATTTT. The encoded protein is CAWSAAGGNTIYF.